What follows are 7 T cell receptor beta chains derived from one specimen sequenced in a study of blood T cell repertoires in COVID-19. The data were produced by immunoSEQ multiplex PCR, yet TCRdb's version contains in-frame clones alone and is incomplete. Of over 90,000 clones listed, approximately 85% are singletons. The sample taken for sequencing was peripheral blood. The receptors stem from a man aged 35-49 years with active or convalescent COVID-19.

The chain couples TRBV25-1 to TRBJ1-4, with 10 bases matching TRBD1. The ends lost 7 bases at V and 9 bases at J; junction bases unmatched: 11. The CDR3 has 15 amino acids. Germline loops: CDR1 MGHDK, CDR2 SYGVNS. As DNA, the CDR3 is TGTGCCAGCACACCTGGGGGGACAGGGGATAAAAAACTGTTTTTT. It encodes CASTPGGTGDKKLFF.

The chain is built from TRBV6-5 and TRBJ2-5; 7 bases line up with TRBD1. The CDR3 sequence is 15 residues long. CDR1 and CDR2 (germline): MNHEY, SVGAGI. V lost 4 bases, J lost 4 bases, and 9 bases stayed unmatched. The CDR3 here is CASSSGQVGAETQYF. The CDR3 bases are TGTGCCAGCAGTTCCGGACAGGTCGGGGCAGAGACCCAGTACTTC.

This rearrangement joins TRBV7-9 to TRBJ2-2; 10 positions match TRBD2. Germline V gene data show CDR1 as SEHNR and CDR2 as FQNEAQ (reference sequence). The CDR3 is 15 amino acids. J gave up 5 bases and V 4 bases, and 4 bases lay outside the gene matches. The CDR3 reads CASSSGLASTGELFF. CDR3 in DNA: TGTGCCAGCAGCTCGGGACTAGCGTCTACCGGGGAGCTGTTTTTT.

This clone was found once. The rearrangement links TRBV4-3 to TRBJ2-3; D possibly corresponds to TRBD2 (7 bases). The V end lost 0 bases, the J end lost 3 bases, and 13 bases lay between the germline ends. The germline V gene has CDR1 LGHNA and CDR2 YSLEER. CDR3 size: 16 residues. The CDR3 reads CASSQEGGAATDTQYF. The CDR3 bases are TGCGCCAGCAGCCAAGAGGGGGGGGCGGCTACAGATACGCAGTATTTT.

The V gene is TRBV28, the J gene TRBJ2-5; TRBD2 is a possible D gene (6 bases). V was trimmed by 1 base and J by 10 bases, leaving 16 bases between them. This CDR3 has 14 amino acids. Looked up from germline, CDR1 is MDHEN and CDR2 is SYDVKM. The CDR3 DNA reads TGTGCCAGCAGTTTATCGAGTCAGGACGGGGGCCAGTACTTC. Encoded protein: CASSLSSQDGGQYF.

This rearrangement joins TRBV29-1 to TRBJ2-5; a possible D gene is TRBD1 (5 bases). CDR1 is SQVTM and CDR2 is ANQGSEA in the germline V gene. Trimming cost V 7 bases and J 0 bases, with 15 bases left between them. This CDR3 region has 14 residues. CDR3 nucleotides: TGCAGCGCCCAGGGCCGGAGAAACCAAGAGACCCAGTACTTC. This codes for CSAQGRRNQETQYF.

The gene calls are TRBV6-4 and TRBJ2-1; TRBD2 matches 8 bases. CDR1 and CDR2 (germline): MRHNA, SNTAGT. There are 16 residues in the CDR3. With V trimmed by 0 bases and J by 6 bases, 7 bases remained unmatched. The CDR3 loop reads CASSDSGTRGVNEQFF. The CDR3 DNA reads as TGTGCCAGCAGTGACTCGGGGACTAGAGGAGTCAATGAGCAGTTCTTC.